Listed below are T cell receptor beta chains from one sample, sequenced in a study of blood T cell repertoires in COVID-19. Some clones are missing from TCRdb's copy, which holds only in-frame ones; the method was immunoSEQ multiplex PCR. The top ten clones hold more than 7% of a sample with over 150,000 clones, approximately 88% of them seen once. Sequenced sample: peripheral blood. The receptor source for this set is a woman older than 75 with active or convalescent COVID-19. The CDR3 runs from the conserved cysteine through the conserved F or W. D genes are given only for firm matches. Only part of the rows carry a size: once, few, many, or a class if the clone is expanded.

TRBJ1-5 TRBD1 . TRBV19 TGTGCCAGTAGTACGACAGGGGGAACGGACAATCAGCCCCAGCATTTT CASSTTGGTDNQPQHF
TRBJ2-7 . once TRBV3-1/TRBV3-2 TGTGCCAGCAGCTATTCCTACGAGCAGTACTTC CASSYSYEQYF
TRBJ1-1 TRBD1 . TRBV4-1 TGCGCCAGCAGCCAAGGGGACAGGGAAAGGACTGAAGCTTTCTTT CASSQGDRERTEAFF
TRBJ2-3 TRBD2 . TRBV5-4 TGTGCCAGCAGCGTGGTCCCTGGCGGGGGGGCCGTAGATACGCAGTATTTT CASSVVPGGGAVDTQYF
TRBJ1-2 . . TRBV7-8 TGTGCCAGCAGCGGGGACTCGGCCACGGGTGGCTACACCTTC CASSGDSATGGYTF
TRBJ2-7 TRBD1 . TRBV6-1 TGTGCCAGCAGTGATCCGGGACAGGGGACCGTCCCCCCGTACTTC CASSDPGQGTVPPYF
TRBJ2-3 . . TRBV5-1 TGCGCCAGCAGCCTCCCGGGGTCCTACACAGATACGCAGTATTTT CASSLPGSYTDTQYF
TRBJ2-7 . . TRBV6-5 TGTGCCAGCAAGGGTTTGGGGAGCGAGCAGTACTTC CASKGLGSEQYF
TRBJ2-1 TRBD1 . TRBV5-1 TGCGCCAGTAGTTGGACAGGGGGTTACAATGAGCAGTTCTTC CASSWTGGYNEQFF
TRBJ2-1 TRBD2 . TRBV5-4 TGTGCCAGCAGCTTGGGACTAGCGGGCTACAATGAGCAGTTCTTC CASSLGLAGYNEQFF
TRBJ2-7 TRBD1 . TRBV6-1 TGTGCCAGCAGTGAAGCTGCCGAGACAGGGAGCGACGAGCAGTACTTC CASSEAAETGSDEQYF
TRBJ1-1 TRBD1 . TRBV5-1 TGCGCCAGCAGCTTGGACAGGGGGCGCGGGGACACTGAAGCTTTCTTT CASSLDRGRGDTEAFF
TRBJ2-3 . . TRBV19 TGTGCCAGTAGTATACGGGGGTGGGACCGCACAGATACGCAGTATTTT CASSIRGWDRTDTQYF
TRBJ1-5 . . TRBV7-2 TGTGCCAGCAGCTTGGCCAGCAATCAGCCCCAGCATTTT CASSLASNQPQHF
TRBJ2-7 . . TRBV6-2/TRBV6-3 TGTGCCAGCAGTCTTGGACACCTAGAGCAGTACTTC CASSLGHLEQYF
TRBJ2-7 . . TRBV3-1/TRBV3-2 TGTGCCAGCAGCAAGAGACAGGCTACCTACGAGCAGTACTTC CASSKRQATYEQYF
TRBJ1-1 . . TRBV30 TGTGCCTGGAGTCCCGGGACAATGAACACTGAAGCTTTCTTT CAWSPGTMNTEAFF
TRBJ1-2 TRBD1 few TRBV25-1 TGTGCCAGCAGTGGACAGGGGGCGCGTGGCTACACCTTC CASSGQGARGYTF
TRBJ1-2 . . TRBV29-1 TGCAGCGTCCTTATAGTTGGGGGCGGGGGATATGGCTACACCTTC CSVLIVGGGGYGYTF
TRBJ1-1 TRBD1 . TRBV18 TGTGCCAGCTCACCACCAGGACAGGGGACTGAAGCTTTCTTT CASSPPGQGTEAFF
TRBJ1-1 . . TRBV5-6 TGTGCCAGCAGCTTGCGTATTGAAGCTTTCTTT CASSLRIEAFF
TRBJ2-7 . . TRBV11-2 TGTGCCAGCAGCTTAGGGTGGGGCGGGGATCTATACGAGCAGTACTTC CASSLGWGGDLYEQYF
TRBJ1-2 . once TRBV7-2 TGTGCCAGCAGCTTAGCTGAGCAGGGGATGGGTGGTTATGGCTACACCTTC CASSLAEQGMGGYGYTF
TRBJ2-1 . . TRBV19 TGTGCCAGTAGCCCGGGGGTGAATGAGCAGTTCTTC CASSPGVNEQFF
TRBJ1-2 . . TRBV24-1 TGTGCCACCAGTGACACAGGGACCTATGGCTACACCTTC CATSDTGTYGYTF
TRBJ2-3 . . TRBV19 TGTGCCAGTAGGGCCCAACATCCCACAGATACGCAGTATTTT CASRAQHPTDTQYF
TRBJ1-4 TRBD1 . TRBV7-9 TGTGCCAGCAGCTCCAGGGACAGGGGTGAAAAACTGTTTTTT CASSSRDRGEKLFF
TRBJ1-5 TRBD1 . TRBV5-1 TGCGCCAGCAGCGTTGAGGGACAGCGTTATCAGCCCCAGCATTTT CASSVEGQRYQPQHF
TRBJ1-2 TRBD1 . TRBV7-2 TGTGCCAGCACCCCGGGGGGTGGGACAGGGGGCAGTGGCTACACCTTC CASTPGGGTGGSGYTF
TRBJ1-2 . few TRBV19 TGTGCCAGTAGCCCGTGGAAGGGTTCCGACCAGGGGGGCTACACCTTC CASSPWKGSDQGGYTF
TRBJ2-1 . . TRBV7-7 TGTGCTAGCAGCTTAGAGGTCCCCACCCTCCTAACGACATACAATGAGCAGTTCTTC CASSLEVPTLLTTYNEQFF
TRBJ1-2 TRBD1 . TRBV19 TGTGCCAGTAGCACACAGGGGGGGCCCAACTATGGCTACACCTTC CASSTQGGPNYGYTF